This passage covers 30 T cell receptor beta chains from one sample sequenced in a study of OX40 agonist ivuxolimab in advanced cancers. The method was immunoSEQ multiplex PCR; TCRdb's version includes in-frame clones alone and lacks a portion of them. The sample yields tens of thousands of clones, roughly 89% seen once. The source material was CD4+ or CD8+ T cells sorted from blood, sampled in a trial of the OX40 agonist ivuxolimab. These receptors all come from an adult with an advanced solid tumor such as melanoma, head and neck, liver or kidney cancer.

This clone was counted between two and nine times. This chain links TRBV5-1 with TRBJ2-2; TRBD2 is a possible D gene (6 bases). Germline values: CDR1 SGHRS, CDR2 YFSETQ. The CDR3 length is 15 residues. The V gene lost 0 bases and the J gene lost 5 bases, with 11 bases spanning the gap. The CDR3 loop reads CASSLVLGGTGELFF. The CDR3 DNA reads as TGCGCCAGCAGCTTGGTGTTGGGGGGTACCGGGGAGCTGTTTTTT.

The DNA of the CDR3 is TGTGCCACCAGCATTGGACTAGCGGGATCTAGCACAGATACGCAGTATTTT. Residues: CATSIGLAGSSTDTQYF. The J gene is TRBJ2-3, the V gene TRBV15; 12 nucleotides match TRBD2. The CDR3 extends over 17 amino acids. The ends lost 4 bases at V and 0 bases at J; junction bases unmatched: 5. From germline, CDR1 is LNHNV and CDR2 YYDKDF (reference sequence).

This clone was recorded once. In DNA form, the CDR3 reads TGTGCCAGCAGTTTATACCCCAGGGGTATCTATGGCTACACCTTC. Translating gives CASSLYPRGIYGYTF. The chain is built from TRBV27 and TRBJ1-2, with D perhaps matching TRBD1 (6 bases). This CDR3 contains 15 residues. Germline V CDR1 and CDR2: MNHEY, SMNVEV (reference sequence). Trimming stripped 1 base from V and 4 bases from J, with 13 bases between.

This clone occurred once. This rearrangement joins TRBV2 to TRBJ1-4; no clear D gene. Germline values: CDR1 SNHLY, CDR2 FYNNEI. The CDR3 spans 14 residues. Trimming removed 0 bases at V and 8 bases at J, with 10 bases between. The CDR3 coding sequence is TGTGCCAGCAGTGAAGCCAGCGGAGGGGAAAAACTGTTTTTT. This translates into CASSEASGGEKLFF.

In DNA, the CDR3 is TGTGCCAGTAGTATCAAGGGGACATACACTGAAGCTTTCTTT. Residues: CASSIKGTYTEAFF. The gene calls are TRBV19 and TRBJ1-1; D possibly corresponds to TRBD1 (6 bases). Trimming stripped 3 bases from V and 3 bases from J, with 11 bases between. The CDR3 is 14 residues long. Germline CDR1 LNHDA, CDR2 SQIVND (reference sequence).

V gene TRBV15 combines with J gene TRBJ1-2; tentative D call: TRBD1 (6 bases). The CDR3 is made up of 15 amino acids. Trimming left V 7 bases short and J 5 bases short, with 20 bases between. Germline lookup yields CDR1 LNHNV and CDR2 YYDKDF (reference sequence). The CDR3 DNA reads as TGTGCCACCACCCTCTACGACAGGTTAGGGTATGGCTACACCTTC. This gives the protein CATTLYDRLGYGYTF.

This chain links TRBV7-2 with TRBJ2-7; perhaps TRBD2 as D (6 bases). In germline, CDR1 is SGHTA, CDR2 FQGNSA. The CDR3 contains 14 residues. V gave up 5 bases and J gave up 4 bases, with 15 bases separating them. CDR3: CASSQSGGSYEQYF. CDR3 nucleotide sequence: TGTGCCAGCAGCCAATCTGGAGGGTCTTACGAGCAGTACTTC.

The V and J genes are TRBV20-1 and TRBJ2-7; D might be TRBD2 (5 bases). This CDR3 contains 11 residues. The V end lost 1 base, the J end lost 6 bases, and 7 bases lay between the germline ends. Germline V gene lookup returns CDR1 DFQATT and CDR2 SNEGSKA (reference sequence). The CDR3 loop is CSARVGSEQYF. In DNA, the CDR3 is TGCAGTGCTAGAGTAGGGAGCGAGCAGTACTTC.

This sequence joins TRBV9 and TRBJ1-2; a weak D match, TRBD1 (5 bases). V was cut by 0 bases and J by 4 bases, with 13 bases left in between. In germline, CDR1 is SGDLS, CDR2 YYNGEE. The length of the CDR3 is 15 residues. Written as DNA, the CDR3 is TGTGCCAGCAGCGTAGGCGACGGACATATCTATGGCTACACCTTC. As protein: CASSVGDGHIYGYTF.

The chain carries TRBV11-2 and TRBJ2-3, with 11 positions matching TRBD2. The V gene's germline CDR1 is SGHAT and CDR2 FQNNGV. This CDR3 is 18 amino acids long. With V trimmed by 4 bases and J by 0 bases, 9 bases remained unmatched. CDR3 coding DNA: TGTGCCAGCAGCTGGGGTCTAGCGGGGGGCCCTAGCACAGATACGCAGTATTTT. Translated: CASSWGLAGGPSTDTQYF.

The chain couples TRBV6-1 to TRBJ2-4; the match to TRBD2 covers 7 bases. The CDR3 is 15 residues long. Per germline, CDR1 MNHNS and CDR2 SASEGT. V shed 5 bases and J 0 bases; nucleotides not matched to a gene: 4. For the CDR3, the DNA is TGTGCCAGCAGTCGGGGGGTCCTAGCCAAAAACATTCAGTACTTC. Its protein product is CASSRGVLAKNIQYF.

The V and J genes are TRBV6-1 and TRBJ1-1, with D possibly matching TRBD1 (6 bases). Germline loops: CDR1 MNHNS, CDR2 SASEGT. The V end was cut by 4 bases, the J end by 6 bases, with 12 bases between. The CDR3 extends over 13 amino acids. The CDR3 nucleotides read TGTGCCAGCAGTGTGGACAGAAGCGCTGAAGCTTTCTTT. Its translation: CASSVDRSAEAFF.

Comment on this clone: At one end, the junction sequence differs from germline, possibly due to a read error. The chain joins TRBV29-1 to TRBJ1-2; no clear D. Looked up from germline, CDR1 is SQVTM and CDR2 is ANQGSEA. CDR3 size: 10 residues. The CDR3 loop reads CSAELPPLNF. The CDR3 nucleotides read TGCAGCGCCGAGCTCCCCCCCCTAAACTTC.

The chain has TRBV19 and TRBJ1-4; tentative D call: TRBD1 (6 bases). The germline V gene encodes CDR1 LNHDA and CDR2 SQIVND (reference sequence). The CDR3 totals 14 residues. The ends were cut back, 10 bases at V and 8 bases at J, with 20 bases in the middle. The CDR3 protein is CATRARGGDEKLFF. The CDR3 DNA sequence: TGTGCCACCAGAGCAAGAGGGGGAGACGAAAAACTGTTTTTT.

This sequence joins TRBV7-2 and TRBJ2-6; 7 nucleotides line up with TRBD2. V dropped 2 bases and J dropped 1; count of bases not matched to a gene: 11. The CDR3 has 19 residues. Looked up from germline, CDR1 is SGHTA and CDR2 is FQGNSA. In DNA form, the CDR3 reads TGTGCCAGCAGCTTAAGGGTTCGCGGGGGAACTTCTGGGGCCAACGTCCTGACTTTC. Its protein is CASSLRVRGGTSGANVLTF.

This rearrangement joins TRBV6-5 to TRBJ1-2; 8 nucleotides agree with TRBD1. CDR1 and CDR2 from the germline V gene are MNHEY and SVGAGI. Trimming at V came to 0 bases and at J to 14 bases, leaving 5 bases not matched to a gene. The CDR3 totals 12 residues. Here the CDR3 DNA reads TGTGCCAGCAGTTACTCCGGACAGGGAGGGACCTTC. It translates to CASSYSGQGGTF.

V is TRBV6-5 and J is TRBJ2-4; 7 bases align to TRBD1. Looked up from germline, CDR1 is MNHEY and CDR2 is SVGAGI. This CDR3 is 15 amino acids long. The J segment lost 6 bases and the V segment lost 6 bases, leaving 11 bases of the junction unmatched. The CDR3 sequence is CASSRDSGQINIQYF. CDR3 nucleotides: TGTGCCAGCAGCCGTGACTCGGGACAGATAAACATTCAGTACTTC.

The chain uses TRBV2 and TRBJ1-1; D remains unclear. With 5 bases removed from V and 1 base from J, the gap between germline ends came to 23 bases. The CDR3 totals 18 residues. Germline values: CDR1 SNHLY, CDR2 FYNNEI. The CDR3 loop is CASSPRGPGGFGNTEAFF. DNA of the CDR3: TGTGCCAGCAGTCCCCGAGGACCGGGAGGGTTCGGGAACACTGAAGCTTTCTTT.

The V call is TRBV5-1, the J call TRBJ2-5; TRBD1 is a possible D gene (7 bases). Germline V gene data show CDR1 as SGHRS and CDR2 as YFSETQ. V lost 7 bases and J 2 bases, leaving 12 bases between the germline ends. The CDR3 is made up of 13 amino acids. This chain's CDR3 is CASAGQLQETQYF. In DNA form, the CDR3 reads TGCGCCAGCGCGGGACAGCTACAAGAGACCCAGTACTTC.

The rearrangement uses TRBV15 and TRBJ1-3; the match to TRBD1 covers 8 bases. Looked up from germline, CDR1 is LNHNV and CDR2 is YYDKDF (reference sequence). Germline trimming cut 5 bases from V and 0 bases from J; bases unmatched to any gene: 12. This CDR3 is built from 18 residues. CDR3 coding DNA: TGTGCCACCAGCCCGAGGGGACAGGCTTCGCACTCTGGAAACACCATATATTTT. It translates to CATSPRGQASHSGNTIYF.

This chain connects TRBV19 to TRBJ2-1; 7 bases match TRBD2. The germline V gene encodes CDR1 LNHDA and CDR2 SQIVND (reference sequence). The ends lost 7 bases at V and 10 bases at J; junction bases unmatched: 10. The CDR3 totals 13 residues. Here the CDR3 DNA reads TGTGCCAGTAAGCGGGAAGCCTTCGAGGAGCAGTTCTTC. Translation gives CASKREAFEEQFF.

V and J are TRBV10-3 and TRBJ2-2; 8 positions match TRBD1. Germline trimming cut 5 bases from V and 0 bases from J; bases unmatched to any gene: 2. CDR3 length: 15 amino acids. CDR1 is ENHRY and CDR2 is SYGVKD in the germline V gene. The CDR3 bases are TGTGCCATCAGTCCACAGGGGGCGAACACCGGGGAGCTGTTTTTT. Residues: CAISPQGANTGELFF.

This clone was counted a few times. This chain joins TRBV2 and TRBJ2-3; 9 positions match TRBD1. Unmatched junction bases numbered 5, after V lost 6 bases and J lost 4 bases. This CDR3 is built from 14 residues. Per germline, CDR1 SNHLY and CDR2 FYNNEI. CDR3 loop: CASSRDRASDTQYF. CDR3 nucleotide sequence: TGTGCCAGCAGCAGGGACAGGGCTTCAGATACGCAGTATTTT. The whole variable domain, filled in from reference TRBV2 and TRBJ2-3, reads EPEVTQTPSHQVTQMGQEVILRCVPISNHLYFYWYRQILGQKVEFLVSFYNNEISEKSEIFDDQFSVERPDGSNFTLKIRSTKLEDSAMYFCASSRDRASDTQYFGPGTRLTVL.

Only one count was recorded for this clone. The chain carries TRBV2 and TRBJ1-1, with D unclear. This CDR3 contains 13 residues. V shed 7 bases and J shed 4 bases, with 13 bases lying between them. Germline V gene data show CDR1 as SNHLY and CDR2 as FYNNEI. The CDR3: CASILSGFTEAFF. The CDR3 coding sequence is TGTGCCAGCATCCTCTCGGGGTTCACTGAAGCTTTCTTT.

The rearrangement links TRBV4-1 to TRBJ2-1, with 8 bases matching TRBD1. From germline, CDR1 is MGHRA and CDR2 YSYEKL. The CDR3 extends over 16 amino acids. Trimming removed 1 base from V and 4 bases from J; junction bases left unmatched: 6. Here the CDR3 reads CASSQASGGAYNEQFF. The CDR3 DNA is TGCGCCAGCAGCCAAGCCTCAGGGGGCGCTTACAATGAGCAGTTCTTC.

There are a few counts of this clone. This chain joins TRBV7-6 and TRBJ2-6, with 7 bases aligning to TRBD1. CDR1 and CDR2 from the germline V gene are SGHVS and FNYEAQ. CDR3 length: 15 amino acids. V was clipped by 5 bases and J by 2 bases; unmatched bases: 3. The CDR3 nucleotides are TGTGCCAGCAGCAAACAGGGGACTGGGGCCAACGTCCTGACTTTC. Protein sequence: CASSKQGTGANVLTF.

V is TRBV6-6 and J is TRBJ2-7; D is perhaps TRBD1 (5 bases). CDR1 is MNHNY and CDR2 is SVGAGI in the germline V gene (reference sequence). The CDR3 length is 12 residues. V was shortened by 4 bases and J by 2 bases, with 6 bases between the two germline ends. CDR3 DNA: TGTGCCAGCAGTTCGACAGCCTACGAGCAGTACTTC. Amino acids: CASSSTAYEQYF.

This clone appeared a single time. This rearrangement joins TRBV5-1 to TRBJ1-1; no firm D call. The CDR3 loop spans 15 amino acids. Trimming took off 5 bases at V and 1 base at J, with 15 bases between the two ends. Germline values: CDR1 SGHRS, CDR2 YFSETQ. This CDR3 is CASRELVTGNTEAFF. As DNA, the CDR3 is TGCGCCAGCAGGGAACTAGTGACGGGGAACACTGAAGCTTTCTTT.

This chain connects TRBV6-6 to TRBJ2-7, with TRBD2 matching over 12 bases. The CDR3 extends over 15 amino acids. Germline V gives CDR1 MNHNY, CDR2 SVGAGI (reference sequence). V lost 5 bases, J lost 4 bases, and 6 bases stayed unmatched. The CDR3 bases are TGTGCCAGCAGTACCCCGACTAGCGGGAGTTACGAGCAGTACTTC. This translates into CASSTPTSGSYEQYF.

In DNA form, the CDR3 reads TGCGCCAGCACCTTATCGGGACAGGGGGTAGGAGACACTGAAGCTTTCTTT. It specifies CASTLSGQGVGDTEAFF. J is TRBJ1-1 and V is TRBV5-1; 11 nucleotides agree with TRBD1. CDR1 and CDR2 (germline): SGHRS, YFSETQ. With V trimmed by 6 bases and J by 3 bases, 13 bases remained unmatched. CDR3 length equals 17 residues. Variable domain in full (rest from reference TRBV5-1 and TRBJ1-1): KAGVTQTPRYLIKTRGQQVTLSCSPISGHRSVSWYQQTPGQGLQFLFEYFSETQRNKGNFPGRFSGRQFSNSRSEMNVSTLELGDSALYLCASTLSGQGVGDTEAFFGQGTRLTVV.